This T cell receptor beta chain appears in the sequencing data of a study of shared clonotypes between healthy human individuals. Clones were read by immunoSEQ multiplex PCR, and TCRdb kept only the in-frame ones, dropping some. The sample lists roughly 1.4 million clones, approximately 98.5% occurring once. V dropped 4 bases and J dropped 11 bases, with 20 bases sitting between them. This CDR3 contains 14 residues. Looked up from germline, CDR1 is SGHDN and CDR2 is FVKESK. The clonotype was recovered from a young man in good health. The chain is built from TRBV14 and TRBJ1-1, with D hard to call. The sample comprised naive CD4+ T cells sorted from blood. Subset in this sample: CD45RA+ positively selected. The CDR3 bases are TGTGCCAGCAGCCCCCAGGAGGGATGGGGAACGGCTTTCTTT. Protein: CASSPQEGWGTAFF.